The 19 T cell receptor beta chains reported below all come from one sample, sequenced in a study of cytomegalovirus exposure and HLA in healthy donors. Use of 60 Vbeta and 13 Jbeta primers characterized the PCR. Profiling relied on immunoSEQ multiplex PCR, and the TCRdb table lists in-frame clones only, not all of them. The table records some 130,000 clones, about 68% of them present only once. The specimen sequenced was PBMCs. The source is a human donor in good health.

This chain connects TRBV7-9 to TRBJ2-5; 9 bases agree with TRBD1. This CDR3 is 14 amino acids long. The V gene's germline CDR1 is SEHNR and CDR2 FQNEAQ (reference sequence). J was trimmed by 5 bases and V by 4 bases; bases with no gene match: 5. The CDR3 sequence: CASSSTGGRETQYF. The CDR3 DNA follows: TGTGCCAGCAGCTCAACAGGGGGCAGGGAGACCCAGTACTTC.

This chain joins TRBV27 and TRBJ1-1; D is possibly TRBD1 (6 bases). Germline CDR1 MNHEY, CDR2 SMNVEV (reference sequence). V was cut by 4 bases and J by 0 bases, with 15 bases left in between. This CDR3 has 16 residues. CDR3 protein: CASSSKTGQLNTEAFF. The CDR3 DNA reads TGTGCCAGCAGTTCCAAGACCGGACAGCTGAACACTGAAGCTTTCTTT.

The chain carries TRBV19 and TRBJ1-2; TRBD1 might be the D (6 bases). CDR3 length: 17 amino acids. Germline CDR1 LNHDA, CDR2 SQIVND (reference sequence). V was trimmed by 1 base and J by 3 bases, leaving 18 bases between them. For the CDR3, the DNA is TGTGCCAGTAGTATAGGGCGGGCCAGGGGAGTCGACTATGGCTACACCTTC. Its translation is CASSIGRARGVDYGYTF.

The chain joins TRBV19 to TRBJ2-3; 7 bases align to TRBD1. The J segment lost 2 bases and the V segment lost 5 bases, leaving 4 bases of the junction unmatched. The CDR3 has 14 amino acids. The germline CDR1 and CDR2 sequences are LNHDA and SQIVND (reference sequence). The CDR3 DNA reads TGTGCCAGTAGTTTGGGACAGCCCACAGATACGCAGTATTTT. Its protein is CASSLGQPTDTQYF. Full variable domain (rest looked up from reference TRBV19 and TRBJ2-3): DGGITQSPKYLFRKEGQNVTLSCEQNLNHDAMYWYRQDPGQGLRLIYYSQIVNDFQKGDIAEGYSVSREKKESFPLTVTSAQKNPTAFYLCASSLGQPTDTQYFGPGTRLTVL.

In this sample, this clone turned up a few times. The rearrangement uses TRBV5-4 and TRBJ2-7, with 11 positions matching TRBD1. The V segment lost 4 bases and the J segment 2 bases; nucleotides outside the gene matches: 2. The CDR3 spans 14 residues. Germline CDR1 reads SGHNT; CDR2 reads YYREEE (reference sequence). CDR3 coding DNA: TGTGCCAGCAGCCGGGACAGGGGGACCTACGAGCAGTACTTC. Its protein product is CASSRDRGTYEQYF.

V gene TRBV5-1 combines with J gene TRBJ2-6, with 9 bases fitting TRBD1. This CDR3 comprises 18 residues. The V gene's germline CDR1 is SGHRS and CDR2 YFSETQ. V dropped 4 bases and J dropped 0; count of bases not matched to a gene: 8. The chain's CDR3 is CASSAGTGFPSGANVLTF. CDR3 nucleotide sequence: TGCGCCAGCAGCGCCGGGACAGGGTTTCCCTCTGGGGCCAACGTCCTGACTTTC.

The V gene is TRBV7-9, the J gene TRBJ2-5, with 8 bases lining up with TRBD2. Germline V gene data show CDR1 as SEHNR and CDR2 as FQNEAQ (reference sequence). The J segment lost 5 bases and the V segment lost 1 base, leaving 6 bases of the junction unmatched. The CDR3 runs 15 residues. CDR3 DNA: TGTGCCAGCAGCTTAGGCGGGAGGACCCTGGAGACCCAGTACTTC. Translation: CASSLGGRTLETQYF.

The chain couples TRBV5-4 to TRBJ2-1; 7 bases map to TRBD1. V lost 5 bases to trimming and J lost 8 bases; unmatched junction nucleotides: 1. The germline gives CDR1 SGHNT, CDR2 YYREEE (reference sequence). The CDR3 has 11 residues. CDR3 DNA sequence: TGTGCCAGCAGAGGGGGCGATGAGCAGTTCTTC. It translates to CASRGGDEQFF. Supplemented by reference TRBV5-4 and TRBJ2-1, the full variable domain reads ETGVTQSPTHLIKTRGQQVTLRCSSQSGHNTVSWYQQALGQGPQFIFQYYREEENGRGNFPPRFSGLQFPNYSSELNVNALELDDSALYLCASRGGDEQFFGPGTRLTVL.

This chain links TRBV9 with TRBJ2-5, with 12 nucleotides matching TRBD2. CDR3 length: 17 residues. The J segment lost 1 base and the V segment lost 0 bases, leaving 4 bases of the junction unmatched. Germline CDR1 SGDLS, CDR2 YYNGEE. CDR3 nucleotide sequence: TGTGCCAGCAGCGTAGTCGGACTAGCGGGAACCCAAGAGACCCAGTACTTC. Its protein product is CASSVVGLAGTQETQYF.

This clone was seen a handful of times. The rearrangement uses TRBV19 and TRBJ1-4; the match to TRBD1 covers 8 bases. J was trimmed by 10 bases and V by 3 bases; bases with no gene match: 7. The CDR3 spans 14 residues. Germline V CDR1 and CDR2: LNHDA, SQIVND (reference sequence). The CDR3: CASSIVQGVAKLFF. CDR3 nucleotide sequence: TGTGCCAGTAGTATTGTACAGGGGGTGGCAAAACTGTTTTTT.

V and J are TRBV28 and TRBJ1-1; 10 bases map to TRBD1. The CDR3 is 14 amino acids. The germline CDR1 and CDR2 sequences are MDHEN and SYDVKM. V lost 6 bases to trimming and J lost 1 base; unmatched junction nucleotides: 2. The DNA for the CDR3 is TGTGCCAGCAGGACAGGGGGCTGGAACACTGAAGCTTTCTTT. Translated, it gives CASRTGGWNTEAFF.

This clone has only a few counts. V gene TRBV29-1 combines with J gene TRBJ2-5; the D is unclear. Germline CDR1 and CDR2: SQVTM and ANQGSEA. Trimming left V 1 base short and J 8 bases short, with 20 bases between. The CDR3 contains 15 residues. CDR3 sequence: CSVEGPRGATDTQYF. CDR3 bases: TGCAGCGTTGAAGGCCCGCGCGGAGCGACTGACACCCAGTACTTC.

The rearrangement uses TRBV28 and TRBJ1-2, with D uncertain. Germline V gives CDR1 MDHEN, CDR2 SYDVKM. The CDR3 spans 13 residues. Between the trimmed V and J ends, which lost 3 bases and 6 bases, there was a span of 11 bases. DNA of the CDR3: TGTGCCAGCAGTTTCGGACTTGGGGATGGCTACACCTTC. It is translated as CASSFGLGDGYTF.

The chain has TRBV4-1 and TRBJ2-7; D may be TRBD2 (5 bases). The CDR3 contains 14 residues. Germline CDR1 and CDR2: MGHRA and YSYEKL. V gave up 2 bases and J gave up 7 bases, with 15 bases separating them. CDR3: CASSQSFGGEEQYF. The DNA of the CDR3 is TGCGCCAGCAGCCAATCATTCGGAGGTGAGGAGCAGTACTTC.

This clone was seen only a few times. The J gene is TRBJ1-4, the V gene TRBV28; 9 bases are shared with TRBD1. Unmatched junction bases numbered 13, after V lost 5 bases and J lost 0 bases. The CDR3 consists of 19 residues. The germline V gene has CDR1 MDHEN and CDR2 SYDVKM. The CDR3 region has the DNA TGTGCCAGCAGTAAAGAGTACAGGGGGCCCTACGCAACTAATGAAAAACTGTTTTTT. Protein product: CASSKEYRGPYATNEKLFF.

V gene TRBV2 combines with J gene TRBJ1-1; D perhaps matches TRBD1 (5 bases). This CDR3 has 12 amino acids. The V end was cut by 7 bases, the J end by 4 bases, with 10 bases between. CDR1 SNHLY and CDR2 FYNNEI come from the germline V gene. Here the CDR3 DNA reads TGTGCCAGCATGGCAGGGCCCACTGAAGCTTTCTTT. Translated, it gives CASMAGPTEAFF.

V and J are TRBV12-5 and TRBJ2-2; D possibly corresponds to TRBD2 (6 bases). With 3 bases removed from V and 7 bases from J, the gap between germline ends came to 18 bases. CDR3 length: 16 residues. Germline V gives CDR1 LGHNT, CDR2 FRNRAP. For the CDR3, the DNA is TGTGCTAGTGGTTTAGCGTGGACCGGGAGAGGCGGGGAGCTGTTTTTT. Residues: CASGLAWTGRGGELFF.

The rearrangement uses TRBV28 and TRBJ2-7, with a weak D call TRBD1 (6 bases). The CDR3 has 11 residues. The V and J ends lost 7 bases and 6 bases respectively, with 10 bases between them. Looked up from germline, CDR1 is MDHEN and CDR2 is SYDVKM. CDR3 nucleotides: TGTGCCAGCACACAAGGGGGCGAGCAGTACTTC. It encodes CASTQGGEQYF.

This rearrangement joins TRBV11-2 to TRBJ2-7; D remains unclear. Germline V lookup: CDR1 SGHAT, CDR2 FQNNGV. The CDR3 covers 15 residues. Trimming removed 3 bases at V and 0 bases at J, with 12 bases between. The CDR3 DNA sequence: TGTGCCAGCAGCTTTCGACTCGACTCCTCCTACGAGCAGTACTTC. Residues: CASSFRLDSSYEQYF.